The present T cell receptor beta chain was sequenced within a study of T cells in Graves' hyperthyroidism and ophthalmopathy. The ends lost 2 bases at V and 11 bases at J; junction bases unmatched: 3. This CDR3 is built from 11 residues. Germline values: CDR1 SGHTA, CDR2 FQGTGA. Amplified TCR beta CDR3 regions came from RNA transcripts. A first-round RT-PCR of the TCR CDR3 used the HTBI primer set. Each CDR3 protein gets one entry after TCRdb re-called the multiplex PCR reads with MiXCR. The data contain tens of thousands of distinct CDR3 sequences, around 50% of them singletons. The clonotype comes from a woman aged 40 to 50 with Graves' ophthalmopathy. The sequenced sample consisted of blood. The rearrangement links TRBV7-3 to TRBJ2-7; TRBD1 aligns across 7 bases. The CDR3 region has the DNA TGTGCCAGCAGCTTATTTCAGGGGGAGTACTTC. As protein: CASSLFQGEYF.